This entry features one T cell receptor (beta chain) sequence. The antigen is unknown. A sample-barcoded 5' primer and a J-beta primer mix were used in a second PCR of roughly 6 to 11 cycles. TCRdb reanalysed the 5' RACE reads using MiXCR and keeps one entry per CDR3 protein. This repertoire shows about 580,000 distinct CDR3 sequences, roughly 48% found once; its top ten account for 20% to 25%. The germline gives CDR1 DFQATT, CDR2 SNEGSKA (reference sequence). Deletions cut 3 bases from V and 3 bases from J, with 21 bases between. CDR3 size: 17 residues. The record originates from a study of blood T cells in healthy people across ages. Study conclusions and caveats: Diversity was higher, and naive CD4+ cells more numerous, in long-lived donors than in aged donors.

The specimen sequenced was blood. The chain couples TRBV20-1 to TRBJ2-1; D could derive from TRBD1 or TRBD2 (5 bases each). This clonotype was sampled from a man older than 75 in good health. CDR3 sequence (DNA): TGCAGTGCTAGGGGGCAGTTGGGCGGAGGAAACTACAATGAGCAGTTCTTC. Protein: CSARGQLGGGNYNEQFF.